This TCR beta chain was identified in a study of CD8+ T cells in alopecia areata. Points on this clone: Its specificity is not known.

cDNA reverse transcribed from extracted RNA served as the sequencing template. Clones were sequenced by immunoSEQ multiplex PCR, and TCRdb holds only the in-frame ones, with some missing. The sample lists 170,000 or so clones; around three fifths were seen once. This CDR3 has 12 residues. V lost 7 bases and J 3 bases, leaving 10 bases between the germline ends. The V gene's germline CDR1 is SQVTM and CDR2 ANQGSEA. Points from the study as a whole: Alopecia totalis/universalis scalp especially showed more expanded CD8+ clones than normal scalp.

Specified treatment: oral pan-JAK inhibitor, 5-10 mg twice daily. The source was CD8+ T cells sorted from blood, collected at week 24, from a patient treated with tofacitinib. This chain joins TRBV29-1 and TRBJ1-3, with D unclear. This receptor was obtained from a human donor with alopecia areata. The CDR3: CSAPVGGNTIYF. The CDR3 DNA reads TGCAGCGCACCGGTGGGTGGAAACACCATATATTTT.